The clone carrying this TCR beta chain came up once. Its antigen remains unidentified. The PCR used 60 Vbeta and 13 Jbeta primers. Profiled with immunoSEQ multiplex PCR; TCRdb holds only in-frame clones, not every one. The data show 150,000 to 200,000 clones, roughly 70% seen once. This entry is derived from a study of cytomegalovirus exposure and HLA in healthy donors. Study findings and constraints: In a later analysis, TCR beta V- and J-gene trimming was associated with a missense DCLRE1C variant.

This TCR derives from a woman aged 40-49 years in good health and CMV-seropositive. Sequencing input: PBMCs.

The CDR3 spells CASSPGGRDLKETQYF. For the CDR3, the DNA is TGCGCCAGCAGCCCCGGCGGCCGGGACTTGAAAGAGACCCAGTACTTC. J is TRBJ2-5 and V is TRBV5-1; D might be TRBD2 (6 bases). Trimming shortened V by 4 bases and J by 3 bases, and 19 bases separated the two germline ends. This CDR3 is 16 amino acids long. Germline V lookup: CDR1 SGHRS, CDR2 YFSETQ.